The 4 T cell receptor beta chains below all came from one sample that was sequenced in a study of Ad26.COV2.S vaccination and SARS-CoV-2 variants. Generated by immunoSEQ multiplex PCR, the TCRdb table keeps only in-frame clones and is missing some. In the table there are roughly 390,000 clones, roughly nine tenths of which are singletons. Indicated treatment: around 19 received Ad26.COV2.S at low or high dose, single or two shots; five or six received placebo; per-sample allocation not given. The samples date from day 63 after the first vaccine or placebo injection. The material sequenced was peripheral blood, taken in a trial of Ad26.COV2.S vaccine versus placebo. These receptors were taken from a person between 18 and 60 years old who received the Ad26.COV2.S COVID-19 vaccine or a placebo.

The CDR3 protein is CASSVDTSSGNTIYF. In nucleotides, the CDR3 is TGTGCCAGCAGCGTAGACACATCCTCTGGAAACACCATATATTTT. This chain joins TRBV9 and TRBJ1-3; D is unresolved. V was cut by 0 bases and J by 0 bases, with 7 bases left in between. The germline V gene has CDR1 SGDLS and CDR2 YYNGEE. The CDR3 extends over 15 amino acids. Together with reference TRBV9 and TRBJ1-3, the CDR3 gives the full variable domain: DSGVTQTPKHLITATGQRVTLRCSPRSGDLSVYWYQQSLDQGLQFLIQYYNGEERAKGNILERFSAQQFPDLHSELNLSSLELGDSALYFCASSVDTSSGNTIYFGEGSWLTVV.

The gene calls are TRBV20-1 and TRBJ1-2; possibly TRBD1 for D (5 bases). The ends were cut back, 5 bases at V and 4 bases at J, with 8 bases in the middle. The CDR3 covers 11 residues. Germline V gene lookup returns CDR1 DFQATT and CDR2 SNEGSKA (reference sequence). CDR3 DNA: TGCAGTGCTCCGACAGTCTATGGCTACACCTTC. This gives the protein CSAPTVYGYTF.

The chain has TRBV10-3 and TRBJ2-7; TRBD1 matches at 8 bases. The CDR3 length is 14 residues. In germline, CDR1 is ENHRY, CDR2 SYGVKD. V shed 7 bases, J shed 6 bases, and the junction held 11 bases outside the gene matches. The CDR3 region has the DNA TGTGCCATCAACAGACAGGGGCGAGTCGGCGAGCAGTACTTC. Protein: CAINRQGRVGEQYF.

This chain links TRBV19 with TRBJ2-5; TRBD1 is a possible D gene (6 bases). The germline V gene encodes CDR1 LNHDA and CDR2 SQIVND (reference sequence). The CDR3 runs to 14 residues. V was trimmed by 5 bases and J by 4 bases, leaving 14 bases between them. CDR3 bases: TGTGCCAGTAGTCCCAGGGGTGCGGGAGAGACCCAGTACTTC. Translating it yields CASSPRGAGETQYF.